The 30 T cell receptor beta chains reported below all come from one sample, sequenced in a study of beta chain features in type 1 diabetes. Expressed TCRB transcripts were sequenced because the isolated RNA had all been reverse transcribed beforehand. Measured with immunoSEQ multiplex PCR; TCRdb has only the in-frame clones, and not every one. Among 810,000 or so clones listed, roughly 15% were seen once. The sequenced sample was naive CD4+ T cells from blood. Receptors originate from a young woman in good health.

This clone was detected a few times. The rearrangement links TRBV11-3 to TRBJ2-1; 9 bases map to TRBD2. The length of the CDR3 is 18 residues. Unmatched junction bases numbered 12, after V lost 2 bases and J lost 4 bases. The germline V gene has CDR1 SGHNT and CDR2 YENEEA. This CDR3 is CASSLSVAGEGLYNEQFF. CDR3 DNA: TGTGCCAGCAGCTTATCCGTAGCGGGAGAGGGCCTTTACAATGAGCAGTTCTTC. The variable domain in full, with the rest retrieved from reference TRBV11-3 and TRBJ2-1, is EAGVVQSPRYKIIEKKQPVAFWCNPISGHNTLYWYLQNLGQGPELLIRYENEEAVDDSQLPKDRFSAERLKGVDSTLKIQPAELGDSAVYLCASSLSVAGEGLYNEQFFGPGTRLTVL.

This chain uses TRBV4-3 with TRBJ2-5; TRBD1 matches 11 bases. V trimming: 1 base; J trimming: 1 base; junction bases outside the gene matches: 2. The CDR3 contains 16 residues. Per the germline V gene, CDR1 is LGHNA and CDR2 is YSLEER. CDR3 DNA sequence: TGCGCCAGCAGCCAAGCCGGGACAGGGGGCCAAGAGACCCAGTACTTC. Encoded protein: CASSQAGTGGQETQYF.

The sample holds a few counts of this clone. CDR3 region: CASSPRQAMNYEQYF. CDR3 coding DNA: TGTGCCAGCAGTCCCCGACAGGCGATGAACTACGAGCAGTACTTC. The V call is TRBV28, the J call TRBJ2-7; a weak D match, TRBD1 (6 bases). Trimming took off 5 bases at V and 3 bases at J, with 17 bases between the two ends. In germline, CDR1 is MDHEN, CDR2 SYDVKM. The CDR3 length is 15 residues. Combining the CDR3 with reference TRBV28 and TRBJ2-7 gives the whole variable domain DVKVTQSSRYLVKRTGEKVFLECVQDMDHENMFWYRQDPGLGLRLIYFSYDVKMKEKGDIPEGYSVSREKKERFSLILESASTNQTSMYLCASSPRQAMNYEQYFGPGTRLTVT.

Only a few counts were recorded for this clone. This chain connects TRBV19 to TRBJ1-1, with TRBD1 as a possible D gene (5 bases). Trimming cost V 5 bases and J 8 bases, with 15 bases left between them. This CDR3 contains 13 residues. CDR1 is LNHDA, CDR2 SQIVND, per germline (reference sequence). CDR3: CASSLGRRFEAFF. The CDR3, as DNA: TGTGCCAGTAGTCTGGGACGGCGATTCGAAGCTTTCTTT.

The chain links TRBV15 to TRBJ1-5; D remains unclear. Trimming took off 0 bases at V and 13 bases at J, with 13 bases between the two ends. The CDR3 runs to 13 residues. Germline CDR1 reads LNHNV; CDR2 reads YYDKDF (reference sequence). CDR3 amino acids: CATSRDDFPGQHF. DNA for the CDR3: TGTGCCACCAGCAGAGATGATTTCCCTGGTCAGCATTTT.

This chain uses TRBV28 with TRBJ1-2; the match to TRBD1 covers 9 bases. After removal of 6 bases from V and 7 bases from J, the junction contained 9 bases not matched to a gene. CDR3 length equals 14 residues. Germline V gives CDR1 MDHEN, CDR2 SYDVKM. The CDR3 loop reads CASRTLGTGFGYTF. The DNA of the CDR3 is TGTGCCAGCAGGACACTGGGGACAGGGTTTGGCTACACCTTC.

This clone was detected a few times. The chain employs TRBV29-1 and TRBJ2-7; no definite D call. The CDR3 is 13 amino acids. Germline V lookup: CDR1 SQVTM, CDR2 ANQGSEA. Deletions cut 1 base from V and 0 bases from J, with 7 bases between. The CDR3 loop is CSVEGRNSYEQYF. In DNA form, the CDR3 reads TGCAGCGTTGAAGGGCGGAACTCCTACGAGCAGTACTTC.

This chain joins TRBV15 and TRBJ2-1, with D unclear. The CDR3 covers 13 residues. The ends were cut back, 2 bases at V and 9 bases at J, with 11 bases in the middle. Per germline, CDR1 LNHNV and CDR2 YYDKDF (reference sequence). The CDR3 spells CATSRPSASEQFF. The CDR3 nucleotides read TGTGCCACCAGCAGACCGAGCGCTAGTGAGCAGTTCTTC.

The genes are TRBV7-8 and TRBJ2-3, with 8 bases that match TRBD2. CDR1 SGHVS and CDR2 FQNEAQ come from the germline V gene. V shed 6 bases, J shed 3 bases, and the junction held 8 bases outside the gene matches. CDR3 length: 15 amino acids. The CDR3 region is CASSRREGRTDTQYF. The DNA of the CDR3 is TGTGCCAGCAGTCGTCGGGAGGGCCGGACAGATACGCAGTATTTT.

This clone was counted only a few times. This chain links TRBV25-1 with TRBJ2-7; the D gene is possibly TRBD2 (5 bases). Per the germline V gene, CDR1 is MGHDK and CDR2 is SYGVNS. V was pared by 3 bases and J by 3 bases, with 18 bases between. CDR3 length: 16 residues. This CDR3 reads CASSETRRPRGYEQYF. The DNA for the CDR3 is TGTGCCAGCAGTGAGACCCGGAGACCCCGGGGCTACGAGCAGTACTTC.

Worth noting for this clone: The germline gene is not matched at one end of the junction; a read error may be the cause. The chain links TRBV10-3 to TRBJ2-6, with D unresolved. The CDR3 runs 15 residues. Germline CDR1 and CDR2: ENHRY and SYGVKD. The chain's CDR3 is CASSYTNSGANVLTF. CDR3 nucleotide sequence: TGTGCCAGCAGTTACACAAACTCTGGGGCCAACGTCCTGACTTTC.

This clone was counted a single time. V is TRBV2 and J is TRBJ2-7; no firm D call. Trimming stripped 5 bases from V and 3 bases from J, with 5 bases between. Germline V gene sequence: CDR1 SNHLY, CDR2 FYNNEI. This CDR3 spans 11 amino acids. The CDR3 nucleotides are TGTGCCAGCAGTCCCCACTACGAGCAGTACTTC. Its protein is CASSPHYEQYF.

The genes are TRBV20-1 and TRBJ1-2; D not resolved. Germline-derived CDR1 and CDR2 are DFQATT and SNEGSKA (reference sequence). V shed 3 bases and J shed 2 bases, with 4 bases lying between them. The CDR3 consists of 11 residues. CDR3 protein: CSASDNYGYTF. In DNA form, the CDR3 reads TGCAGTGCTAGTGACAACTATGGCTACACCTTC.

The chain's CDR3 is CASSQDRLADSTDTQYF. DNA of the CDR3: TGCGCCAGCAGCCAAGATCGCCTAGCGGATAGCACAGATACGCAGTATTTT. This chain joins TRBV4-3 and TRBJ2-3, with TRBD2 identical over 7 bases. CDR1 is LGHNA, CDR2 YSLEER, per germline. With 0 bases clipped from V and 0 bases from J, the junction kept 6 bases outside the gene matches. The CDR3 contains 17 residues.

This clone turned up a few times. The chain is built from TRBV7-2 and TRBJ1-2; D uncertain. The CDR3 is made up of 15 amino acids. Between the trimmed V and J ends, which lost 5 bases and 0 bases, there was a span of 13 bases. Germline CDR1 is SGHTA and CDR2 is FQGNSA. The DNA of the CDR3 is TGTGCCAGCAGCGGAAGTGGAGGGCCTAACTATGGCTACACCTTC. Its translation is CASSGSGGPNYGYTF.

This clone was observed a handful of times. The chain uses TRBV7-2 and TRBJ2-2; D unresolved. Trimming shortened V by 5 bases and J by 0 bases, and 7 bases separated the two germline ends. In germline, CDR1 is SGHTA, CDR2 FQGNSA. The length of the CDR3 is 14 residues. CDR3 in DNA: TGTGCCAGCAGCGTACCCCCGAACACCGGGGAGCTGTTTTTT. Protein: CASSVPPNTGELFF. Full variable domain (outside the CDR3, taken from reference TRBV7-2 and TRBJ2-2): GAGVSQSPSNKVTEKGKDVELRCDPISGHTALYWYRQSLGQGLEFLIYFQGNSAPDKSGLPSDRFSAERTGGSVSTLTIQRTQQEDSAVYLCASSVPPNTGELFFGEGSRLTVL.

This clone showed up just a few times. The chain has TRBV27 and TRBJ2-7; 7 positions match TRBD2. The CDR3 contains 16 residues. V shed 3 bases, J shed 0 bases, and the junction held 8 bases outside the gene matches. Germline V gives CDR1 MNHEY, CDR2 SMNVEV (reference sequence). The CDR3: CASSLGSGLSSYEQYF. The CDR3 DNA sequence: TGTGCCAGCAGTTTGGGTAGCGGGTTGTCCTCCTACGAGCAGTACTTC.

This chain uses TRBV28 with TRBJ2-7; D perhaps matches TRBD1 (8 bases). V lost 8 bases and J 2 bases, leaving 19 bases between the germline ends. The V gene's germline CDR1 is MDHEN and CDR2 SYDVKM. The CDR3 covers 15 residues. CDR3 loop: CASRLHRGGTYEQYF. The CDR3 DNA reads TGTGCCAGCCGCCTACACAGGGGGGGAACCTACGAGCAGTACTTC.

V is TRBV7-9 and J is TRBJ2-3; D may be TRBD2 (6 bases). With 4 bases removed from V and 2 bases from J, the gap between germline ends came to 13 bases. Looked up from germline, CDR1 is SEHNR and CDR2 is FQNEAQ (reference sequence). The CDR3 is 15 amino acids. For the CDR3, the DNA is TGTGCCAGCAGCTCTGCATGGGGACTCACAGATACGCAGTATTTT. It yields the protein CASSSAWGLTDTQYF.

The CDR3 bases are TGCGCCAGCAGCCAACGAGGAGGGCCAGTGGGAAATGAGCAGTTCTTC. Translated: CASSQRGGPVGNEQFF. V usage is TRBV4-3 and J usage is TRBJ2-1, with D perhaps matching TRBD2 (6 bases). The germline CDR1 and CDR2 sequences are LGHNA and YSLEER. The CDR3 extends over 16 amino acids. V lost 2 bases, J lost 7 bases, and 18 bases lay in between.

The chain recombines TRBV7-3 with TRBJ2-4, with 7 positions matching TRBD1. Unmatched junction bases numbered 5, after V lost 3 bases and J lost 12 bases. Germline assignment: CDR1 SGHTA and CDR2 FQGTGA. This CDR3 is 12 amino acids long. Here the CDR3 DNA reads TGTGCCAGCAGCTTCGACAGGGCTACTCAGTACTTC. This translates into CASSFDRATQYF.

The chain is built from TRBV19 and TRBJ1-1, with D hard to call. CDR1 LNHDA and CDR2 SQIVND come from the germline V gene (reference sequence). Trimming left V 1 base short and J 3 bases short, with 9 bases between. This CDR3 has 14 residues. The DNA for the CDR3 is TGTGCCAGTAGTATAGGGTACGCGGACACTGAAGCTTTCTTT. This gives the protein CASSIGYADTEAFF. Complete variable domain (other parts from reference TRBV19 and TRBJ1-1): DGGITQSPKYLFRKEGQNVTLSCEQNLNHDAMYWYRQDPGQGLRLIYYSQIVNDFQKGDIAEGYSVSREKKESFPLTVTSAQKNPTAFYLCASSIGYADTEAFFGQGTRLTVV.

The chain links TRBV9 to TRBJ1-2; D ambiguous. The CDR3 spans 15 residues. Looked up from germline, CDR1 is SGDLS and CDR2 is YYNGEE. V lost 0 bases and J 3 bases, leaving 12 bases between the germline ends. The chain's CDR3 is CASSVGSADYYGYTF. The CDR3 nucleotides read TGTGCCAGCAGCGTAGGTAGTGCAGACTACTATGGCTACACCTTC.

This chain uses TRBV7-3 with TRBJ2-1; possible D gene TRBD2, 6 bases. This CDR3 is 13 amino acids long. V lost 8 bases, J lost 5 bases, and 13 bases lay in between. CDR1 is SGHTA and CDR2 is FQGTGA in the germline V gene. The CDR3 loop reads CASARGRDNEQFF. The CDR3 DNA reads TGTGCCAGCGCGCGGGGCAGAGACAATGAGCAGTTCTTC. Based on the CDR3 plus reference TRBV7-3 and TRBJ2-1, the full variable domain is GAGVSQTPSNKVTEKGKYVELRCDPISGHTALYWYRQSLGQGPEFLIYFQGTGAADDSGLPNDRFFAVRPEGSVSTLKIQRTERGDSAVYLCASARGRDNEQFFGPGTRLTVL.

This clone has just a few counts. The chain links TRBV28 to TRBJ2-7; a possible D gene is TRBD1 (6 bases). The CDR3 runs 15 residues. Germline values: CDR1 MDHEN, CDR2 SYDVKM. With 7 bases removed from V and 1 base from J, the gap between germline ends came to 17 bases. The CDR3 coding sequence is TGTGCCAGCACCCTAGAGACAGGCGCGTCCTACGAGCAGTACTTC. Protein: CASTLETGASYEQYF. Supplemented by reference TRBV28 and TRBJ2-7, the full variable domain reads DVKVTQSSRYLVKRTGEKVFLECVQDMDHENMFWYRQDPGLGLRLIYFSYDVKMKEKGDIPEGYSVSREKKERFSLILESASTNQTSMYLCASTLETGASYEQYFGPGTRLTVT.

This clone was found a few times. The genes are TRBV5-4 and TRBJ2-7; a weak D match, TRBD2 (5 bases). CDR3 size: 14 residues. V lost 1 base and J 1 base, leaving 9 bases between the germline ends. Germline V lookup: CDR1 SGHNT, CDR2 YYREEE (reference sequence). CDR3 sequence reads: CASSLLGASYEQYF. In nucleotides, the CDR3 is TGTGCCAGCAGCTTGCTGGGAGCTTCCTACGAGCAGTACTTC.

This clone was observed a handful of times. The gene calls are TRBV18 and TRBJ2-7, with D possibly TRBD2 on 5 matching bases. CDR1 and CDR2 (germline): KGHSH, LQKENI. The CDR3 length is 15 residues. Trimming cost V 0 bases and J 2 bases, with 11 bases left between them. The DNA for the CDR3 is TGTGCCAGCTCACCACCCGGACTTGTCCCCTACGAGCAGTACTTC. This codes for CASSPPGLVPYEQYF.

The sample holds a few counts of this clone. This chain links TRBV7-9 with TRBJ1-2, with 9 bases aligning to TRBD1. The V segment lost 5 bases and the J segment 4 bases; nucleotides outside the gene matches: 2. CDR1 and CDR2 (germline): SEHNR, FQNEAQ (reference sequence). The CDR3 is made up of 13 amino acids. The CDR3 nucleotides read TGTGCCAGCAGCGCGGACAGGGGCTATGGCTACACCTTC. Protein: CASSADRGYGYTF. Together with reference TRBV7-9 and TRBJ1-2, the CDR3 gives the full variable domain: DTGVSQNPRHKITKRGQNVTFRCDPISEHNRLYWYRQTLGQGPEFLTYFQNEAQLEKSRLLSDRFSAERPKGSFSTLEIQRTEQGDSAMYLCASSADRGYGYTFGSGTRLTVV.

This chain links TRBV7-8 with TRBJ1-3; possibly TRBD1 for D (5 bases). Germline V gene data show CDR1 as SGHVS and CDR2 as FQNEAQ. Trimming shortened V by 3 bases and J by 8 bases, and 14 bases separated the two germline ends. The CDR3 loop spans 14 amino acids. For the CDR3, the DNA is TGTGCCAGCAGCTTGAGGAGGGGCCGGGACACCATATATTTT. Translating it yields CASSLRRGRDTIYF. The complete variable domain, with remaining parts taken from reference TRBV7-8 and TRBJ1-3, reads GAGVSQSPRYKVAKRGQDVALRCDPISGHVSLFWYQQALGQGPEFLTYFQNEAQLDKSGLPSDRFFAERPEGSVSTLKIQRTQQEDSAVYLCASSLRRGRDTIYFGEGSWLTVV.

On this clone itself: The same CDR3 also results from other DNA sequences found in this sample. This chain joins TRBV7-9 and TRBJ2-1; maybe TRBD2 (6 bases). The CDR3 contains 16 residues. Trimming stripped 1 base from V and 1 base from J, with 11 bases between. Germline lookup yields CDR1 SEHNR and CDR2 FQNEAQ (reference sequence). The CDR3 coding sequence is TGTGCCAGCAGCTTAGGGGCGGGACGTTCCTACAATGAGCAGTTCTTC. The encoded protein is CASSLGAGRSYNEQFF.